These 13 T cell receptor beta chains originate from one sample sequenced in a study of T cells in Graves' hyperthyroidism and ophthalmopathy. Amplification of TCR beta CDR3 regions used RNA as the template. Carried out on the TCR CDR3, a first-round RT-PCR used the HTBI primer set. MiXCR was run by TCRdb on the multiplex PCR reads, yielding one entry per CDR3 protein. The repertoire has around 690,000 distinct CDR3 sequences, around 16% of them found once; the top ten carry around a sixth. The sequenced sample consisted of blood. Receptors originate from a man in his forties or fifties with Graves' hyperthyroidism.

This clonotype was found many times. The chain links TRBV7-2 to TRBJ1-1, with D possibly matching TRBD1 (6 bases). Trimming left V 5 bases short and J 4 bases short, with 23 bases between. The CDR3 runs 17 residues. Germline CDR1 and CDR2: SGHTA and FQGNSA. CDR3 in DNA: TGTGCCAGCAGCCTCATCCCCACGGACAGAGGGGGCACTGAAGCTTTCTTT. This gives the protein CASSLIPTDRGGTEAFF.

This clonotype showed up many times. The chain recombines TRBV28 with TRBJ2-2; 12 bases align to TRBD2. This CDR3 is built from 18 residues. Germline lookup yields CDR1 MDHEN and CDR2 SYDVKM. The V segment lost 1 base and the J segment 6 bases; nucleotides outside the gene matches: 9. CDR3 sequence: CASSLSGLAGYKAGELFF. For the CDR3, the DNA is TGTGCCAGCAGTTTATCCGGACTAGCGGGATATAAAGCCGGGGAGCTGTTTTTT.

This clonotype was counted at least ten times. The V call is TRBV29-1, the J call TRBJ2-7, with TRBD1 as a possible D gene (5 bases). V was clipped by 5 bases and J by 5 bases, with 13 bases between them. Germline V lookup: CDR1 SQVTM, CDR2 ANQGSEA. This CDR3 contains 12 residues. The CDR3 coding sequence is TGCAGCGTTCGCATCGACAGCGACGAGCAGTACTTC. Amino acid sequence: CSVRIDSDEQYF.

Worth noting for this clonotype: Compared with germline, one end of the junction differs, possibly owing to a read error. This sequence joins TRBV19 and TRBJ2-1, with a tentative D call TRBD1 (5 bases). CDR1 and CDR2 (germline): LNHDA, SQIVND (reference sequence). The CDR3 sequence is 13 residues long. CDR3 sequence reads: CASSVDREREQFF. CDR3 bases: TGTGCCAGTAGTGTAGACAGAGAACGGGAGCAGTTCTTC.

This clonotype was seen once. CDR3 protein: CASSQRGLVGTDTQYF. For the CDR3, the DNA is TGTGCCAGCAGCCAAAGAGGACTAGTGGGCACAGATACGCAGTATTTT. The chain employs TRBV3-1 and TRBJ2-3; 7 bases align to TRBD2. The CDR3 has 16 residues. The trim removed 2 bases at V and 1 base at J, leaving 6 bases unmatched. Germline lookup yields CDR1 LGHDT and CDR2 YNNKEL (reference sequence).

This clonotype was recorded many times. CDR3 residues: CASRRQDYEQYF. The CDR3 nucleotides read TGTGCCAGCAGACGACAGGACTACGAGCAGTACTTC. The chain couples TRBV12-3 or TRBV12-4 to TRBJ2-7; D might be TRBD1 (6 bases). This CDR3 has 12 amino acids. V was pared by 6 bases and J by 3 bases, with 9 bases between.

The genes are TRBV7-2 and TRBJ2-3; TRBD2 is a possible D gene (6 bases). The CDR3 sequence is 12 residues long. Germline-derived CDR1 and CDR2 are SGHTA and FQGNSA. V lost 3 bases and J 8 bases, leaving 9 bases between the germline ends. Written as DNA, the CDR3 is TGTGCCAGCAGCTTTCTGCGGGGTACGCAGTATTTT. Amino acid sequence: CASSFLRGTQYF. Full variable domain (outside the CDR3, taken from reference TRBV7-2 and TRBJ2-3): GAGVSQSPSNKVTEKGKDVELRCDPISGHTALYWYRQSLGQGLEFLIYFQGNSAPDKSGLPSDRFSAERTGGSVSTLTIQRTQQEDSAVYLCASSFLRGTQYFGPGTRLTVL.

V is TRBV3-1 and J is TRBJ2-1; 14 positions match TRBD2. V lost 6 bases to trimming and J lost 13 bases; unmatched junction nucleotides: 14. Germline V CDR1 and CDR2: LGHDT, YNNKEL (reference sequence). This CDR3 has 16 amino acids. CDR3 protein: CASRQPGLAGEVEQFF. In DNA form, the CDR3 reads TGTGCCAGCAGGCAACCGGGACTAGCGGGAGAGGTTGAACAGTTCTTC.

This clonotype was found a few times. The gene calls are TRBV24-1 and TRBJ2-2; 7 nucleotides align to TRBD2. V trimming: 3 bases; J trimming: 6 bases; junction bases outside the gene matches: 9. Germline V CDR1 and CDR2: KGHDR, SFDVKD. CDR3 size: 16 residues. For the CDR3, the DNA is TGTGCCACCAGTGATCCCGTCGAAAGCGGGGCCGGGGAGCTGTTTTTT. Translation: CATSDPVESGAGELFF.

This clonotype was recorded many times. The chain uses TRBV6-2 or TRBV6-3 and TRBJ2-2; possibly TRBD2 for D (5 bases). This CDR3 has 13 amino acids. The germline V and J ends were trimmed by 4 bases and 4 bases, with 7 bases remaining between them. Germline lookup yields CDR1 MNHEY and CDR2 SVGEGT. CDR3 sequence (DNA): TGTGCCAGCAGTTTGGACTTCACCGGGGAGCTGTTTTTT. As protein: CASSLDFTGELFF.

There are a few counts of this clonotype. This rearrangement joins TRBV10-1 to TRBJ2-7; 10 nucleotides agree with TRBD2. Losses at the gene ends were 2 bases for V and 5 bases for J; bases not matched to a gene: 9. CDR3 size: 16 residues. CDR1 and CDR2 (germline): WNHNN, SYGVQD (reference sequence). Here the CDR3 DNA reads TGCGCCAGCAGTGAGCCCCAGCGGGAGGGCCAACACGAGCAGTACTTC. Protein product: CASSEPQREGQHEQYF.

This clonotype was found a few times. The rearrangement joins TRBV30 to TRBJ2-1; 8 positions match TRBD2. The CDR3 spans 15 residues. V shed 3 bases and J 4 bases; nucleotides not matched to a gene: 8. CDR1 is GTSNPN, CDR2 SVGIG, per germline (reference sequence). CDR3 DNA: TGTGCCTGGAGAATAAGTACTAGCGGTTACAATGAGCAGTTCTTC. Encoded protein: CAWRISTSGYNEQFF. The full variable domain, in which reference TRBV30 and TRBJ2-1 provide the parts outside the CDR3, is SQTIHQWPATLVQPVGSPLSLECTVEGTSNPNLYWYRQAAGRGLQLLFYSVGIGQISSEVPQNLSASRPQDRQFILSSKKLLLSDSGFYLCAWRISTSGYNEQFFGPGTRLTVL.

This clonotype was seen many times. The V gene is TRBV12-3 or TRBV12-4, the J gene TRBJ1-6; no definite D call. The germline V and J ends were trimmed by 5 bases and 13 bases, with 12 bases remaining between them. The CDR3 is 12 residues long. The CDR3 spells CASSEDRRPLHF. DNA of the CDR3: TGTGCCAGCAGTGAGGACCGGCGTCCCCTCCACTTT.